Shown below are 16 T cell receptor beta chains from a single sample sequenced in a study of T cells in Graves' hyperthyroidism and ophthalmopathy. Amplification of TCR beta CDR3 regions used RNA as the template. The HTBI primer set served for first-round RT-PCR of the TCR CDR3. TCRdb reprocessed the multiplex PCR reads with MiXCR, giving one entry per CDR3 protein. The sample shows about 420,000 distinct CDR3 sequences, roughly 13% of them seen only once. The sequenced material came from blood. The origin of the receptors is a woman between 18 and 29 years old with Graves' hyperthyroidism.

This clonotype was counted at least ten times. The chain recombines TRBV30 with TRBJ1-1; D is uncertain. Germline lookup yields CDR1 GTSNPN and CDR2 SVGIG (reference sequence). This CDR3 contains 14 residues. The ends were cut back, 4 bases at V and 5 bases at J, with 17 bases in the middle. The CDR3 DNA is TGTGCCTGGACCCCGGCGGGCCGGAGTACTGAAGCTTTCTTT. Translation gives CAWTPAGRSTEAFF.

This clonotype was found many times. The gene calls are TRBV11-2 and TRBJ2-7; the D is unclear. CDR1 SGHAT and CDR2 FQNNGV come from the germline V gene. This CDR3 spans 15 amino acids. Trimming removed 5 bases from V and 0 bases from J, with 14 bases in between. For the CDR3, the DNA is TGTGCCAGCAGCCTCACGGACGGACCCTCCTACGAGCAGTACTTC. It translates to CASSLTDGPSYEQYF.

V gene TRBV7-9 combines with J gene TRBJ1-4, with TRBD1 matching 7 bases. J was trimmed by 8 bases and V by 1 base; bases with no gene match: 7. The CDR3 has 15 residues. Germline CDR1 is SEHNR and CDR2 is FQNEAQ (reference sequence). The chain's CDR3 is CASSLEEGAHEKLFF. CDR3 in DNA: TGTGCCAGCAGCTTAGAGGAGGGGGCGCACGAAAAACTGTTTTTT. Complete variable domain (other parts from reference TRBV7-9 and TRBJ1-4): DTGVSQNPRHKITKRGQNVTFRCDPISEHNRLYWYRQTLGQGPEFLTYFQNEAQLEKSRLLSDRFSAERPKGSFSTLEIQRTEQGDSAMYLCASSLEEGAHEKLFFGSGTQLSVL.

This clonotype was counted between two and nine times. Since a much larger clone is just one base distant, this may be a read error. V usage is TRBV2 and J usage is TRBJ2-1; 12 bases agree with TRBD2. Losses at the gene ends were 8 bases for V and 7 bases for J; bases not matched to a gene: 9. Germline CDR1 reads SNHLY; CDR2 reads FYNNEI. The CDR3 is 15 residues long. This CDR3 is CASGETSGSPNEQFF. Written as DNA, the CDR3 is TGTGCCAGCGGAGAGACTAGCGGGAGTCCGAATGAGCAGTTCTTC. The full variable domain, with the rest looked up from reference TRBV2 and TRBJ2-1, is EPEVTQTPSHQVTQMGQEVILRCVPISNHLYFYWYRQILGQKVEFLVSFYNNEISEKSEIFDDQFSVERPDGSNFTLKIRSTKLEDSAMYFCASGETSGSPNEQFFGPGTRLTVL.

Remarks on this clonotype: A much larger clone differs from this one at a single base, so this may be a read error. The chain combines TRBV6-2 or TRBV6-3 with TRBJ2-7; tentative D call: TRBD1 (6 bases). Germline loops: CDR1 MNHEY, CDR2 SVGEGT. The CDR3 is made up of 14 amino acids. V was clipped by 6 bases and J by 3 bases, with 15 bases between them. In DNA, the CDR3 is TGTGCCAGCAGACTTAGGGGGACCGTCTACGAGCAGTACTTC. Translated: CASRLRGTVYEQYF.

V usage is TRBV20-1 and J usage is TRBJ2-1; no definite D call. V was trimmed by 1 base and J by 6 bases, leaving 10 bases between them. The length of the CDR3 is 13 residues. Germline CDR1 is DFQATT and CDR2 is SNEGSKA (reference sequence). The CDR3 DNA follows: TGCAGTGCTAGAGGCCCACGGAGCAATGAGCAGTTCTTC. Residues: CSARGPRSNEQFF.

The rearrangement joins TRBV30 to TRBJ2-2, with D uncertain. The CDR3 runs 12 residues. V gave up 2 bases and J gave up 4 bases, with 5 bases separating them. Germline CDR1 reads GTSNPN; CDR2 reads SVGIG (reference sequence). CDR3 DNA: TGTGCCTGGAGTTTGGCCACCGGGGAGCTGTTTTTT. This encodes CAWSLATGELFF.

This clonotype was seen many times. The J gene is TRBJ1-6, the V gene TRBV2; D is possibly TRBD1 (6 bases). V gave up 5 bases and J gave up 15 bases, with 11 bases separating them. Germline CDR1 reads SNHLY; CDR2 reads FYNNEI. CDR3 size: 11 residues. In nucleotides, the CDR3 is TGTGCCAGCAGTCTGCGGACAGACCTCCACTTT. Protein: CASSLRTDLHF.

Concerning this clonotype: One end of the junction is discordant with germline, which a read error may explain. CDR3 in amino acids: CASSLARGMGNTEAFF. The DNA of the CDR3 is TGTGCCAGCAGCCTAGCAAGGGGAATGGGGAACACTGAAGCTTTCTTT. V gene TRBV7-2 combines with J gene TRBJ1-1, with D possibly being TRBD1 (5 bases). Germline V CDR1 and CDR2: SGHTA, FQGNSA. There are 16 residues in the CDR3. Looking up the rest from reference TRBV7-2 and TRBJ1-1 gives the full variable domain: GAGVSQSPSNKVTEKGKDVELRCDPISGHTALYWYRQSLGQGLEFLIYFQGNSAPDKSGLPSDRFSAERTGGSVSTLTIQRTQQEDSAVYLCASSLARGMGNTEAFFGQGTRLTVV.

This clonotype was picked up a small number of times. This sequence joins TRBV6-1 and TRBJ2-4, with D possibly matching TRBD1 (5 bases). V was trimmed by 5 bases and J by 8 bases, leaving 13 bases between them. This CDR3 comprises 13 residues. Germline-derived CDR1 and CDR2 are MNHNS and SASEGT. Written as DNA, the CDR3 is TGTGCCAGCAGTTATGGGGCCTCGGACATTCAGTACTTC. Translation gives CASSYGASDIQYF.

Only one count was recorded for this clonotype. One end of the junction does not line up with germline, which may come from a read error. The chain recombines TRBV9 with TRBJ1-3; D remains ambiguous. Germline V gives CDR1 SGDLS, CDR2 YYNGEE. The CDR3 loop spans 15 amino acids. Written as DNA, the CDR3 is TGTGCCCGCAGCGTAAATGTTGGGGTCGGAAACACCATATATTTT. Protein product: CARSVNVGVGNTIYF.

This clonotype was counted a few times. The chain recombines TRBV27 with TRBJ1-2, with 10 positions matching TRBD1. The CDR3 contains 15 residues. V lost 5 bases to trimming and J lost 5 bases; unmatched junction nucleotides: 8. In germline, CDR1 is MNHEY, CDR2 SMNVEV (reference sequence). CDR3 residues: CASSPDRGREYGYTF. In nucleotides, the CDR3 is TGTGCCAGCAGTCCTGACAGGGGGCGGGAGTATGGCTACACCTTC.

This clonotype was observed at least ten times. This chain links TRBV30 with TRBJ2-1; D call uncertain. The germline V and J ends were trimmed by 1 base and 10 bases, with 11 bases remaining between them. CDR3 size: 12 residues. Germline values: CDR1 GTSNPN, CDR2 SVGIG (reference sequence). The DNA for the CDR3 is TGTGCCTGGAGTGCCCTCGGTATGGAGCAGTTCTTC. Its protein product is CAWSALGMEQFF.

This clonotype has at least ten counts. CDR3 in DNA: TGCGCCAGCAGCCTACTGGACACGAACACTGAAGCTTTCTTT. It yields the protein CASSLLDTNTEAFF. The chain links TRBV5-1 to TRBJ1-1; D may be TRBD1 (5 bases). The CDR3 contains 14 residues. In germline, CDR1 is SGHRS, CDR2 YFSETQ. Between the trimmed V and J ends, which lost 4 bases and 1 base, there was a span of 11 bases.

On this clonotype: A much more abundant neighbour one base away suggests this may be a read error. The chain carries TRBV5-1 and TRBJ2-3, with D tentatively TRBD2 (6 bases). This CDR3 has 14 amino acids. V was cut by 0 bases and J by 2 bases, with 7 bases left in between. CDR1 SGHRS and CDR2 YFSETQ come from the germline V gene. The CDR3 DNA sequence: TGCGCCAGCAGCTTGGGCGGGACCACAGATACGCAGTATTTT. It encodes CASSLGGTTDTQYF.

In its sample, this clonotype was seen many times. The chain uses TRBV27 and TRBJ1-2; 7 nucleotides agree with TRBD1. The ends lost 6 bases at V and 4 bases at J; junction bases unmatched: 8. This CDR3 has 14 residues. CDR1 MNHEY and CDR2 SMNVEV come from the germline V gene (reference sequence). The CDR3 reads CASRSTGERYGYTF. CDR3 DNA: TGTGCCAGCAGAAGCACAGGGGAACGCTATGGCTACACCTTC.